This record covers a single T cell receptor beta chain. In the source study's methods: Reference gene primer amplification yielded estimated nucleated cell counts. Assay: immunoSEQ multiplex PCR; the TCRdb copy retains only in-frame clones and omits some. V and J calls and clone size are given by that table; D and trimming were obtained from the DNA. The repertoire holds approximately 20,000 clones, with around 82% as singletons. This entry comes from a study of blood T cell repertoires in COVID-19. Study background: From the United States, Italy and Spain came samples of acute and convalescent COVID-19.

This CDR3 spans 16 amino acids. Trimming removed 2 bases at V and 2 bases at J, with 16 bases between. The V gene's germline CDR1 is SGHDN and CDR2 FVKESK. V usage is TRBV14 and J usage is TRBJ2-7; D is possibly TRBD2 (6 bases). The sequencing input was peripheral blood. The receptor was isolated from a man aged 55 to 70 with active COVID-19. CDR3 nucleotide sequence: TGTGCCAGCAGCCAATCGGGTCCCGGGAGCGCCTACGAGCAGTACTTC. It is translated as CASSQSGPGSAYEQYF.